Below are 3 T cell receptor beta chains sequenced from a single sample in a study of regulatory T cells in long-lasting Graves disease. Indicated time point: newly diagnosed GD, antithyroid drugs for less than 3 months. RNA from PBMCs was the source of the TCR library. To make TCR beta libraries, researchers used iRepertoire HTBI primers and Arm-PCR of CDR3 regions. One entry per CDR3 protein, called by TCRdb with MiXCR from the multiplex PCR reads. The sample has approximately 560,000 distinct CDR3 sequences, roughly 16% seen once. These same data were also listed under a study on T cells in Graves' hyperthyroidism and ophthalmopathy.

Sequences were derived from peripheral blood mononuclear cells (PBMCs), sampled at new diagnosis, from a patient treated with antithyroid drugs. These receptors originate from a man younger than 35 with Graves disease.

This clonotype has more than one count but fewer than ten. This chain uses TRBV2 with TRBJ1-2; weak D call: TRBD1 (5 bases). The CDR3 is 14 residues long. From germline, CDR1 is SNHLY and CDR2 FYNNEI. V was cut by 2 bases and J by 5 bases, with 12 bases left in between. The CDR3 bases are TGTGCCAGCAGTGAACAGGGAGTAGGGTATGGCTACACCTTC. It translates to CASSEQGVGYGYTF.

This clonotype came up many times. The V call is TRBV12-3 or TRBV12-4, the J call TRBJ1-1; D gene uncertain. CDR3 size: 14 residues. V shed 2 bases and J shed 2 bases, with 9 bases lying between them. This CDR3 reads CASSLSVSNTEAFF. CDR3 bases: TGTGCCAGCAGTTTATCCGTTTCAAACACTGAAGCTTTCTTT.

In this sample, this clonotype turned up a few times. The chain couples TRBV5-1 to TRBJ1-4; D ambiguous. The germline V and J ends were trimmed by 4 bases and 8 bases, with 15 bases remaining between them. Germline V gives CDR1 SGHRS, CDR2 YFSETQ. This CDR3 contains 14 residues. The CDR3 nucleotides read TGCGCCAGCAGCCCTGGCGGGCTTCGGGAAAAACTGTTTTTT. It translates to CASSPGGLREKLFF.